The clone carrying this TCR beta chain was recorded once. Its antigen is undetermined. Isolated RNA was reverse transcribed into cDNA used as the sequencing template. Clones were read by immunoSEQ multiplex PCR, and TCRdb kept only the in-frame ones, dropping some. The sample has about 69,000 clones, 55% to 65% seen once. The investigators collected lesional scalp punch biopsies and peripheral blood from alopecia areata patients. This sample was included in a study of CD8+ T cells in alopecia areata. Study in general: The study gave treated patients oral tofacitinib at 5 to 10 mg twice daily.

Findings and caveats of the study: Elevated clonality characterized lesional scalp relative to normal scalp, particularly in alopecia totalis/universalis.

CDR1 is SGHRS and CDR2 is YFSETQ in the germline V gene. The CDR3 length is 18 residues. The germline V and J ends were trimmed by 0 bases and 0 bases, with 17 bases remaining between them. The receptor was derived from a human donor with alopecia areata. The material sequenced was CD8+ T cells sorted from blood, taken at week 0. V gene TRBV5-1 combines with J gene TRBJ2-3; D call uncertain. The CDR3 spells CASSLGHPYPSSTDTQYF. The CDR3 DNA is TGCGCCAGCAGCTTGGGGCACCCCTACCCTTCTAGCACAGATACGCAGTATTTT.